The clone carrying this TCR beta chain appeared a few times. The antigen remains unidentified. This specimen belongs to a study of T cell responses to AZD1222 COVID-19 vaccine. In the study overall: Second doses that came at about 4 or about 12 weeks were put together. Study conclusions and caveats: The breadth and depth of Spike-specific TCRs increased once two AZD1222 doses had been given. The sample set comprised mostly white British donors with more females, and clonal diversity was possibly underestimated. Regions left unmutated in variants are reportedly the target of nearly half of spike-specific TCRs.

This CDR3 contains 14 residues. The V gene's germline CDR1 is SEHNR and CDR2 FQNEAQ (reference sequence). V was pared by 1 base and J by 0 bases, with 6 bases between. TCRdb's table, derived via immunoSEQ multiplex PCR, lists solely in-frame clones and lacks some. The table includes 90,000 to 140,000 clones, roughly 80% detected once. This clonotype was sampled from an adult in good health. Specimen: peripheral blood, collected on day 0 of AZD1222 vaccination. The V gene is TRBV7-9, the J gene TRBJ1-1; D is unclear. The CDR3 bases are TGTGCCAGCAGCTTAGACGGGATGAACACTGAAGCTTTCTTT. Protein sequence: CASSLDGMNTEAFF.